Each of the 8 T cell receptor beta chains below was sequenced from the same sample in a study of T cells in Graves' hyperthyroidism and ophthalmopathy. The source material, RNA transcripts, was used to amplify TCR beta CDR3 regions. HTBI primers were the set used in a first-round RT-PCR of the TCR CDR3. Using its own MiXCR run on the multiplex PCR reads, TCRdb lists one record per CDR3 protein. The profile shows about 520,000 distinct CDR3 sequences, around 22% of them singletons. Sequenced sample: blood. These receptors all come from a woman younger than 45 with Graves' ophthalmopathy.

The chain couples TRBV5-1 to TRBJ1-1; D unclear. The CDR3 is 13 residues long. The V end lost 1 base, the J end lost 4 bases, and 8 bases lay between the germline ends. The germline gives CDR1 SGHRS, CDR2 YFSETQ. CDR3 loop: CASSLLSGTEAFF. The CDR3 DNA is TGCGCCAGCAGCTTGCTTAGTGGCACTGAAGCTTTCTTT.

This clonotype was recorded at least ten times. This sequence joins TRBV15 and TRBJ2-5; TRBD2 agrees at 12 bases. The CDR3 has 21 residues. V trimming: 1 base; J trimming: 5 bases; junction bases outside the gene matches: 20. The germline V gene encodes CDR1 LNHNV and CDR2 YYDKDF (reference sequence). The CDR3 DNA sequence: TGTGCCACCAGCAGAGTAATGGGGTCTAGCGGGGGGGCGTTTTTCCAGGAGACCCAGTACTTC. Translating gives CATSRVMGSSGGAFFQETQYF.

This clonotype occurred many times. This chain uses TRBV3-1 with TRBJ2-1, with D maybe TRBD1 (6 bases). Germline values: CDR1 LGHDT, CDR2 YNNKEL (reference sequence). V was trimmed by 1 base and J by 0 bases, leaving 16 bases between them. This CDR3 is 18 amino acids long. The CDR3 protein is CASSQVGPHRASYNEQFF. The DNA for the CDR3 is TGTGCCAGCAGCCAAGTGGGGCCGCACAGGGCCTCCTACAATGAGCAGTTCTTC.

The V call is TRBV13, the J call TRBJ2-7; the match to TRBD1 covers 7 bases. CDR1 is PRHDT and CDR2 is FYEKMQ in the germline V gene (reference sequence). Trimming took 5 bases from V and 6 from J; bases not matched to a gene: 7. The CDR3 has 13 residues. This chain's CDR3 is CASSRTTGSEQYF. In nucleotides, the CDR3 is TGTGCCAGCAGCCGCACGACAGGGAGCGAGCAGTACTTC. The full variable domain, its missing parts supplied by reference TRBV13 and TRBJ2-7, is AAGVIQSPRHLIKEKRETATLKCYPIPRHDTVYWYQQGPGQDPQFLISFYEKMQSDKGSIPDRFSAQQFSDYHSELNMSSLELGDSALYFCASSRTTGSEQYFGPGTRLTVT.

The chain couples TRBV2 to TRBJ1-1; weak D call: TRBD1 (6 bases). The CDR3 runs to 14 residues. The germline V gene has CDR1 SNHLY and CDR2 FYNNEI. Trimming took 5 bases from V and 5 from J, leaving 15 bases between them. The CDR3 nucleotides read TGTGCCAGCAGTACGCGCAGGGGCGGTACTGAAGCTTTCTTT. This codes for CASSTRRGGTEAFF.

The chain couples TRBV20-1 to TRBJ2-5; 11 bases are shared with TRBD2. The CDR3 runs to 14 residues. The junction had 2 bases not matched to a gene; V was cut back by 2 bases and J by 3 bases. CDR1 is DFQATT and CDR2 is SNEGSKA in the germline V gene (reference sequence). CDR3 in amino acids: CSARLAGGKETQYF. Here the CDR3 DNA reads TGCAGTGCTAGATTAGCGGGGGGGAAAGAGACCCAGTACTTC.

This clonotype was counted many times. The V call is TRBV6-2 or TRBV6-3, the J call TRBJ2-7; no firm D call. The CDR3 is 14 amino acids. V was pared by 4 bases and J by 3 bases, with 13 bases between. CDR1 and CDR2 (germline): MNHEY, SVGEGT. CDR3 bases: TGTGCCAGCAGTTTACGCCATAAATACTACGAGCAGTACTTC. It codes for CASSLRHKYYEQYF.

The chain links TRBV12-3 or TRBV12-4 to TRBJ1-2; 10 nucleotides match TRBD1. Trimming at V came to 5 bases and at J to 4 bases, leaving 7 bases not matched to a gene. The CDR3 consists of 15 residues. The CDR3 bases are TGTGCCAGCAGTAGAGACAGGGGGCGCGGCTATGGCTACACCTTC. Its translation is CASSRDRGRGYGYTF.